The next 12 T cell receptor beta chains were all read from a single sample in a study of T cell responses to AZD1222 COVID-19 vaccine. Clones were read by immunoSEQ multiplex PCR, and TCRdb kept only the in-frame ones, dropping some. The table includes approximately 120,000 clones, 80% to 90% detected once. The input for sequencing was peripheral blood, taken 28 days after the second AZD1222 dose. Receptors originate from an adult who received the AZD1222 COVID-19 vaccine.

The chain is built from TRBV6-6 and TRBJ1-1, with D hard to call. The V gene's germline CDR1 is MNHNY and CDR2 SVGAGI (reference sequence). Trimming pared 5 bases from V and 2 bases from J, leaving 12 bases between. CDR3 length: 14 residues. The CDR3 nucleotides read TGTGCCAGCAGTCCTCGGGGAAAAAACACTGAAGCTTTCTTT. Amino acid sequence: CASSPRGKNTEAFF.

The chain uses TRBV4-3 and TRBJ2-7; D perhaps matches TRBD2 (6 bases). V was cut by 0 bases and J by 4 bases, with 10 bases left in between. The CDR3 covers 14 residues. CDR1 is LGHNA and CDR2 is YSLEER in the germline V gene. The CDR3: CASSQDAGRYEQYF. The DNA of the CDR3 is TGCGCCAGCAGCCAAGATGCAGGGAGGTACGAGCAGTACTTC.

V is TRBV7-3 and J is TRBJ2-5; TRBD1 aligns across 9 bases. The junction had 4 bases not matched to a gene; V was cut back by 4 bases and J by 4 bases. The length of the CDR3 is 14 residues. Germline loops: CDR1 SGHTA, CDR2 FQGTGA. The DNA of the CDR3 is TGTGCCAGCAGCTATCCGGGACAGGGAGAGACCCAGTACTTC. It is translated as CASSYPGQGETQYF.

The J gene is TRBJ1-1, the V gene TRBV30, with D uncertain. CDR3 length equals 11 residues. V shed 4 bases and J shed 4 bases, with 7 bases lying between them. Germline CDR1 and CDR2: GTSNPN and SVGIG (reference sequence). In nucleotides, the CDR3 is TGTGCCTGGACAATGGGCACTGAAGCTTTCTTT. It specifies CAWTMGTEAFF.

This chain links TRBV5-1 with TRBJ1-2; D perhaps matches TRBD1 (5 bases). Trimming removed 2 bases from V and 6 bases from J, with 17 bases in between. Germline CDR1 is SGHRS and CDR2 is YFSETQ. This CDR3 is 15 amino acids long. DNA of the CDR3: TGCGCCAGCAGCTTAGGCGCCGGGGGGACGGATGGCTACACCTTC. Amino acid sequence: CASSLGAGGTDGYTF.

The CDR3 nucleotides read TGTGCCAGCAGTTACCGGAAGATGGAAGGCTACACCTTC. Translating it yields CASSYRKMEGYTF. This sequence joins TRBV6-5 and TRBJ1-2; the D is unclear. This CDR3 is 13 amino acids long. The V end was cut by 2 bases, the J end by 8 bases, with 12 bases between. Germline CDR1 and CDR2: MNHEY and SVGAGI.

The J gene is TRBJ1-2, the V gene TRBV19, with 9 bases that match TRBD1. Germline CDR1 reads LNHDA; CDR2 reads SQIVND (reference sequence). This CDR3 comprises 15 residues. V dropped 3 bases and J dropped 6; count of bases not matched to a gene: 8. As DNA, the CDR3 is TGTGCCAGTAGTATCGTGGTGGGACAGGGAGATGGCTACACCTTC. Translating gives CASSIVVGQGDGYTF.

In DNA form, the CDR3 reads TGTGCCAGCAGTAGGACAGATAGCAATCAGCCCCAGCATTTT. It translates to CASSRTDSNQPQHF. The V call is TRBV6-5, the J call TRBJ1-5; D possibly corresponds to TRBD1 (6 bases). Per germline, CDR1 MNHEY and CDR2 SVGAGI. V dropped 5 bases and J dropped 0 bases, with 8 bases sitting between them. The length of the CDR3 is 14 residues.

The genes are TRBV7-9 and TRBJ1-1, with D perhaps matching TRBD1 (5 bases). CDR1 SEHNR and CDR2 FQNEAQ come from the germline V gene (reference sequence). The V end was cut by 5 bases, the J end by 3 bases, with 25 bases between. This CDR3 is 18 amino acids long. The CDR3 DNA is TGTGCCAGCAGCCCAAAAACCGGGGGAGTTATATTGGACACTGAAGCTTTCTTT. Residues: CASSPKTGGVILDTEAFF.

This clone was detected a few times. J is TRBJ1-5 and V is TRBV15, with TRBD1 identical over 7 bases. V was pared by 2 bases and J by 1 base, with 8 bases of the junction left unmatched. This CDR3 has 17 residues. Germline CDR1 reads LNHNV; CDR2 reads YYDKDF (reference sequence). The CDR3 protein is CATSRKQTGNSNQPQHF. CDR3 bases: TGTGCCACCAGCAGAAAGCAGACAGGGAACAGCAATCAGCCCCAGCATTTT.

J is TRBJ2-5 and V is TRBV7-2, with no clear D. Germline CDR1 SGHTA, CDR2 FQGNSA. CDR3 length: 13 amino acids. V was clipped by 4 bases and J by 2 bases, with 8 bases between them. CDR3 coding DNA: TGTGCCAGCAGCTACATTCGACAAGAGACCCAGTACTTC. The encoded protein is CASSYIRQETQYF.

This clone was found a few times. The chain employs TRBV7-2 and TRBJ2-7, with a weak D call TRBD2 (5 bases). Trimming pared 5 bases from V and 7 bases from J, leaving 15 bases between. The CDR3 runs 13 residues. The germline CDR1 and CDR2 sequences are SGHTA and FQGNSA. As DNA, the CDR3 is TGTGCCAGCAGCACCGCGGGTAGCCGGGAGCAGTACTTC. The encoded protein is CASSTAGSREQYF.